This entry lists 32 T cell receptor beta chains sequenced from one sample in a study of T cell repertoires in cytomegalovirus infection. Antigens for these TCRs are unknown. TCRdb reprocessed the reads via MiXCR and lists one record per CDR3 protein. The sample carries about 78,000 distinct CDR3 sequences, about 40% recorded once. The starting material was CD8+ T cells from cultured PBMCs, obtained from culture after CMV antigen stimulation. These receptors originate from a human donor in good health (CMV status not recorded). Some clones in this sample may be carry-over from other donors' samples.

The chain carries TRBV5-1 and TRBJ2-3; TRBD2 agrees at 7 bases. Unmatched junction bases numbered 9, after V lost 0 bases and J lost 5 bases. The CDR3 totals 16 residues. The germline CDR1 and CDR2 sequences are SGHRS and YFSETQ. CDR3 in amino acids: CASSLEPPERGDTQYF. CDR3 nucleotide sequence: TGCGCCAGCAGCTTGGAACCCCCGGAGCGGGGAGATACGCAGTATTTT. Based on the CDR3 plus reference TRBV5-1 and TRBJ2-3, the full variable domain is KAGVTQTPRYLIKTRGQQVTLSCSPISGHRSVSWYQQTPGQGLQFLFEYFSETQRNKGNFPGRFSGRQFSNSRSEMNVSTLELGDSALYLCASSLEPPERGDTQYFGPGTRLTVL.

The CDR3 is CASSYSITGVNEQFF. CDR3 nucleotides: TGTGCCAGCAGTTACTCGATTACAGGGGTCAATGAGCAGTTCTTC. This sequence joins TRBV6-6 and TRBJ2-1; 7 bases are shared with TRBD1. The trim removed 0 bases at V and 6 bases at J, leaving 5 bases unmatched. This CDR3 is built from 15 residues. Germline-derived CDR1 and CDR2 are MNHNY and SVGAGI (reference sequence).

This clonotype has just a few counts. The chain recombines TRBV6-5 with TRBJ2-7, with TRBD2 matching 10 bases. V was clipped by 5 bases and J by 4 bases; unmatched bases: 2. Germline V gene sequence: CDR1 MNHEY, CDR2 SVGAGI. The CDR3 is 13 residues long. This chain's CDR3 is CASSNSGGYEQYF. As DNA, the CDR3 is TGTGCCAGCAGTAATAGCGGGGGGTACGAGCAGTACTTC.

This clonotype was seen a few times. This chain connects TRBV2 to TRBJ2-7, with 8 bases aligning to TRBD1. J gave up 2 bases and V 8 bases, and 5 bases lay outside the gene matches. Germline lookup yields CDR1 SNHLY and CDR2 FYNNEI. The CDR3 covers 13 residues. The CDR3 coding sequence is TGTGCCAGCTCCCAGGGGGCGACCTACGAGCAGTACTTC. This gives the protein CASSQGATYEQYF. The full variable domain, rest sourced from reference TRBV2 and TRBJ2-7, is EPEVTQTPSHQVTQMGQEVILRCVPISNHLYFYWYRQILGQKVEFLVSFYNNEISEKSEIFDDQFSVERPDGSNFTLKIRSTKLEDSAMYFCASSQGATYEQYFGPGTRLTVT.

J is TRBJ2-7 and V is TRBV11-2; no clear D. Trimming removed 1 base at V and 0 bases at J, with 13 bases between. Germline V gene sequence: CDR1 SGHAT, CDR2 FQNNGV. The CDR3 totals 16 residues. The CDR3 DNA sequence: TGTGCCAGCAGCTTAGCGGTCGGCGAGATCTCCTACGAGCAGTACTTC. This sequence encodes CASSLAVGEISYEQYF.

This chain uses TRBV7-4 with TRBJ2-7; D is perhaps TRBD2 (6 bases). The V gene lost 4 bases and the J gene lost 3 bases, with 16 bases spanning the gap. The germline V gene encodes CDR1 SGHVT and CDR2 SQSDAQ. There are 15 residues in the CDR3. The CDR3 protein is CASSSNRDSDYEQYF. The DNA of the CDR3 is TGTGCCAGCAGCTCCAACCGGGACTCAGACTACGAGCAGTACTTC.

This clonotype was detected a few times. The CDR3 loop reads CASSPLPGGNQPQHF. CDR3 bases: TGTGCCAGCAGTCCACTCCCAGGGGGCAATCAGCCCCAGCATTTT. The gene calls are TRBV27 and TRBJ1-5; TRBD1 might be the D (6 bases). CDR1 is MNHEY, CDR2 SMNVEV, per germline (reference sequence). The CDR3 runs to 15 residues. V was pared by 5 bases and J by 2 bases, with 13 bases between.

V is TRBV5-1 and J is TRBJ2-2, with D perhaps matching TRBD2 (6 bases). CDR3 length: 14 residues. The V end lost 5 bases, the J end lost 6 bases, and 14 bases lay between the germline ends. CDR1 is SGHRS, CDR2 YFSETQ, per germline. The CDR3 sequence is CASRRASAAGELFF. As DNA, the CDR3 is TGCGCCAGCAGACGGGCTAGCGCGGCCGGGGAGCTGTTTTTT. Full variable domain (outside the CDR3, taken from reference TRBV5-1 and TRBJ2-2): KAGVTQTPRYLIKTRGQQVTLSCSPISGHRSVSWYQQTPGQGLQFLFEYFSETQRNKGNFPGRFSGRQFSNSRSEMNVSTLELGDSALYLCASRRASAAGELFFGEGSRLTVL.

The chain employs TRBV5-8 and TRBJ2-6; possible D gene TRBD2, 5 bases. Germline V gives CDR1 SGHTS, CDR2 YDEGEE. The CDR3 sequence is 17 residues long. Between the trimmed V and J ends, which lost 0 bases and 4 bases, there was a span of 14 bases. CDR3 sequence (DNA): TGTGCCAGCAGCTTGGCCGAACGGGAACCCGGGGCCAACGTCCTGACTTTC. This sequence encodes CASSLAEREPGANVLTF. Together with reference TRBV5-8 and TRBJ2-6, the CDR3 gives the full variable domain: EAGVTQSPTHLIKTRGQQATLRCSPISGHTSVYWYQQALGLGLQFLLWYDEGEERNRGNFPPRFSGRQFPNYSSELNVNALELEDSALYLCASSLAEREPGANVLTFGAGSRLTVL.

This clonotype showed up just a few times. The chain couples TRBV7-6 to TRBJ1-5; no clear D. This CDR3 is 14 amino acids long. Germline CDR1 reads SGHVS; CDR2 reads FNYEAQ. V gave up 5 bases and J gave up 3 bases, with 11 bases separating them. The CDR3 reads CASSLGSINQPQHF. CDR3 nucleotide sequence: TGTGCCAGCAGCCTAGGGTCCATCAATCAGCCCCAGCATTTT.

The chain joins TRBV6-2 or TRBV6-3 to TRBJ1-5; TRBD1 might be the D (5 bases). Deletions cut 2 bases from V and 6 bases from J, with 14 bases between. Germline lookup yields CDR1 MNHEY and CDR2 SVGEGT. The CDR3 loop spans 15 amino acids. CDR3 coding DNA: TGTGCCAGCAGTTACCTATGGGGGGATACTCAGCCCCAGCATTTT. Its translation: CASSYLWGDTQPQHF.

A word on this clonotype: Germline and junction disagree at one end, which may indicate a read error. The chain uses TRBV7-9 and TRBJ2-6, with 12 bases lining up with TRBD1. Germline CDR1 and CDR2: SEHNR and FQNEAQ (reference sequence). The CDR3 loop spans 18 amino acids. CDR3 nucleotide sequence: TGTGTCAGCAGCTTCCCGGGACAGGGGGCCTCTGGGGCCAACGTCCTGACTTTC. Translating it yields CVSSFPGQGASGANVLTF.

This chain joins TRBV12-3 or TRBV12-4 and TRBJ1-1; 8 bases are shared with TRBD1. This CDR3 has 17 amino acids. V lost 5 bases and J lost 4; bases outside the gene matches: 15. CDR3 region: CASSSSPGQVRFTEAFF. The CDR3 DNA is TGTGCCAGCAGTAGCTCACCGGGACAGGTGAGATTCACTGAAGCTTTCTTT.

The chain recombines TRBV5-5 with TRBJ2-2; D may be TRBD1 (6 bases). V was cut by 2 bases and J by 1 base, with 12 bases left in between. The CDR3 runs to 16 residues. CDR1 and CDR2 from the germline V gene are SGHKS and YYEKEE (reference sequence). As DNA, the CDR3 is TGTGCCAGCAGCTTCGCCGGACAGTGGAACACCGGGGAGCTGTTTTTT. Its protein product is CASSFAGQWNTGELFF. Full variable domain (rest looked up from reference TRBV5-5 and TRBJ2-2): DAGVTQSPTHLIKTRGQQVTLRCSPISGHKSVSWYQQVLGQGPQFIFQYYEKEERGRGNFPDRFSARQFPNYSSELNVNALLLGDSALYLCASSFAGQWNTGELFFGEGSRLTVL.

This clonotype was counted between two and nine times. The V call is TRBV7-2, the J call TRBJ2-3; the D is unclear. The CDR3 sequence is 12 residues long. Trimming cost V 5 bases and J 3 bases, with 6 bases left between them. Per the germline V gene, CDR1 is SGHTA and CDR2 is FQGNSA. The CDR3 DNA is TGTGCCAGCAGCCCCGTGACAGATACGCAGTATTTT. Translated: CASSPVTDTQYF.

This clonotype was seen just once. This chain connects TRBV6-2 or TRBV6-3 to TRBJ2-5; no clear D gene. Per the germline V gene, CDR1 is MNHEY and CDR2 is SVGEGT. The CDR3 is 16 amino acids. V shed 0 bases and J shed 3 bases, with 14 bases lying between them. The CDR3 region has the DNA TGTGCCAGCAGTTACTCGAACGCGTACCGGGAAGAGACCCAGTACTTC. This encodes CASSYSNAYREETQYF.

This chain joins TRBV27 and TRBJ1-1, with TRBD1 as a possible D gene (5 bases). This CDR3 contains 11 residues. V lost 7 bases and J lost 8, with 11 bases in between. CDR1 MNHEY and CDR2 SMNVEV come from the germline V gene (reference sequence). The chain's CDR3 is CASIEGPEAFF. CDR3 DNA sequence: TGTGCCAGCATCGAGGGGCCAGAAGCTTTCTTT.

The chain has TRBV4-2 and TRBJ2-5; 9 nucleotides align to TRBD2. The CDR3 is made up of 16 amino acids. CDR1 LGHNA and CDR2 YNFKEQ come from the germline V gene. Trimming took 0 bases from V and 4 from J; bases not matched to a gene: 6. CDR3 nucleotides: TGTGCCAGCAGCCAAGATAAGGGCGGGGGGGCAGAGACCCAGTACTTC. Its translation is CASSQDKGGGAETQYF.

The V gene is TRBV27, the J gene TRBJ2-3, with TRBD1 matching 9 bases. J was trimmed by 2 bases and V by 6 bases; bases with no gene match: 18. The CDR3 length is 19 residues. Germline values: CDR1 MNHEY, CDR2 SMNVEV (reference sequence). The DNA for the CDR3 is TGTGCCAGCAGGGAGGTCAAACCGGGACAGGGAGGAAACACAGATACGCAGTATTTT. This codes for CASREVKPGQGGNTDTQYF.

This clonotype was found a few times. The J gene is TRBJ2-1, the V gene TRBV7-6; D is perhaps TRBD1 (5 bases). The CDR3 is made up of 15 amino acids. V lost 1 base and J 3 bases, leaving 10 bases between the germline ends. The germline CDR1 and CDR2 sequences are SGHVS and FNYEAQ. The CDR3 sequence: CASSLEGESYNEQFF. Written as DNA, the CDR3 is TGTGCCAGCAGCTTAGAAGGGGAAAGCTACAATGAGCAGTTCTTC.

This clonotype appeared a few times. J is TRBJ1-1 and V is TRBV7-8; 9 bases align to TRBD1. CDR1 SGHVS and CDR2 FQNEAQ come from the germline V gene. Losses at the gene ends were 5 bases for V and 2 bases for J; bases not matched to a gene: 12. The CDR3 spans 17 residues. The CDR3 sequence is CASSPGVRDRENTEAFF. CDR3 coding DNA: TGTGCCAGCAGCCCAGGGGTCCGGGACAGGGAAAACACTGAAGCTTTCTTT.

The chain couples TRBV12-3 or TRBV12-4 to TRBJ1-4; no definite D call. V gave up 7 bases and J gave up 7 bases, with 10 bases separating them. The CDR3 totals 12 residues. The DNA of the CDR3 is TGTGCCAGCACCCGCCCGGGTGAAAAACTGTTTTTT. Its translation: CASTRPGEKLFF.

The chain is built from TRBV7-9 and TRBJ2-2; TRBD2 aligns across 9 bases. Unmatched junction bases numbered 18, after V lost 5 bases and J lost 2 bases. The CDR3 sequence is 20 residues long. Germline CDR1 reads SEHNR; CDR2 reads FQNEAQ (reference sequence). The CDR3 reads CASSLPASVLAGPNTGELFF. CDR3 nucleotides: TGTGCCAGCAGCCTACCGGCCTCAGTGCTAGCGGGGCCAAACACCGGGGAGCTGTTTTTT.

V usage is TRBV2 and J usage is TRBJ1-5; TRBD1 might be the D (6 bases). The CDR3 runs to 14 residues. The V gene lost 0 bases and the J gene lost 7 bases, with 10 bases spanning the gap. From germline, CDR1 is SNHLY and CDR2 FYNNEI. This CDR3 is CASSEAQGRQPQHF. In nucleotides, the CDR3 is TGTGCCAGCAGTGAAGCCCAGGGGAGGCAGCCCCAGCATTTT. Full variable domain (rest looked up from reference TRBV2 and TRBJ1-5): EPEVTQTPSHQVTQMGQEVILRCVPISNHLYFYWYRQILGQKVEFLVSFYNNEISEKSEIFDDQFSVERPDGSNFTLKIRSTKLEDSAMYFCASSEAQGRQPQHFGDGTRLSIL.

V gene TRBV28 combines with J gene TRBJ2-7; 12 bases agree with TRBD1. The CDR3 totals 16 residues. V gave up 5 bases and J gave up 4 bases; unmatched junction bases: 9. Looked up from germline, CDR1 is MDHEN and CDR2 is SYDVKM. The CDR3 loop is CASSAFPGQGAYEQYF. The CDR3 nucleotides read TGTGCCAGCAGTGCCTTCCCGGGACAGGGGGCTTACGAGCAGTACTTC.

This chain links TRBV20-1 with TRBJ2-7; the match to TRBD2 covers 9 bases. There are 16 residues in the CDR3. The germline gives CDR1 DFQATT, CDR2 SNEGSKA (reference sequence). V was pared by 6 bases and J by 2 bases, with 14 bases of the junction left unmatched. The CDR3 region has the DNA TGCAGTGCCGAAACTTTGGCGGCTAGCGGGGCCTACGAGCAGTACTTC. Its protein product is CSAETLAASGAYEQYF.

The chain recombines TRBV28 with TRBJ2-5, with TRBD1 matching over 8 bases. The CDR3 is made up of 15 amino acids. Germline trimming cut 3 bases from V and 6 bases from J; bases unmatched to any gene: 9. Germline V CDR1 and CDR2: MDHEN, SYDVKM. The CDR3 region has the DNA TGTGCCAGCAGTTTGTGGCAGGGGGCGACCCAGACCCAGTACTTC. Translating gives CASSLWQGATQTQYF.

This clonotype was counted a single time. The gene calls are TRBV6-6 and TRBJ1-5; D gene unclear. CDR3 length equals 16 residues. Trimming left V 5 bases short and J 4 bases short, with 18 bases between. Per the germline V gene, CDR1 is MNHNY and CDR2 is SVGAGI (reference sequence). The CDR3 sequence: CASSRSNPTGNQPQHF. CDR3 nucleotides: TGTGCCAGCAGTCGAAGTAACCCAACGGGAAATCAGCCCCAGCATTTT.

This clonotype turned up a few times. V and J are TRBV5-1 and TRBJ1-3; 8 bases agree with TRBD1. Germline lookup yields CDR1 SGHRS and CDR2 YFSETQ. The length of the CDR3 is 14 residues. Unmatched junction bases numbered 3, after V lost 3 bases and J lost 4 bases. CDR3 loop: CASSSGQGGNTIYF. CDR3 nucleotide sequence: TGCGCCAGCAGCTCCGGACAGGGAGGAAACACCATATATTTT.

There are many counts of this clonotype. The rearrangement uses TRBV7-2 and TRBJ2-3, with TRBD2 identical over 10 bases. Trimming cost V 4 bases and J 6 bases; bases outside gene matches: 7. The CDR3 extends over 15 amino acids. Germline V gene data show CDR1 as SGHTA and CDR2 as FQGNSA. The DNA of the CDR3 is TGTGCCAGCAGCTCCCTAGCGGGGGCCCCCGATACGCAGTATTTT. Its protein is CASSSLAGAPDTQYF.

The V call is TRBV2, the J call TRBJ1-2; TRBD1 matches at 7 bases. This CDR3 is 19 amino acids long. Trimming cost V 2 bases and J 4 bases; bases outside gene matches: 19. Germline values: CDR1 SNHLY, CDR2 FYNNEI. The CDR3 DNA follows: TGTGCCAGCAGTGAACTGACAGGGTCATTTCGAGTATCAGCCTATGGCTACACCTTC. It translates to CASSELTGSFRVSAYGYTF.

The rearrangement joins TRBV3-1 to TRBJ2-5, with a weak D call TRBD2 (5 bases). The CDR3 covers 17 residues. The V gene lost 1 base and the J gene lost 0 bases, with 15 bases spanning the gap. Germline values: CDR1 LGHDT, CDR2 YNNKEL (reference sequence). This CDR3 reads CASSQVVADFYQETQYF. CDR3 in DNA: TGTGCCAGCAGCCAAGTGGTGGCGGACTTCTACCAAGAGACCCAGTACTTC.